This T cell receptor (beta chain) was identified in a study of blood T cell repertoires in COVID-19. The cohort comprised adults aged about 18 to 100 years residing in 20 to 25 US areas. In this sample, this clone turned up a few times. Germline V gene lookup returns CDR1 ENHRY and CDR2 SYGVKD. This CDR3 is 20 amino acids long. With 5 bases clipped from V and 5 bases from J, the junction kept 21 bases outside the gene matches. In the source study's methods: How many nucleated cells were present was estimated from reference gene primer amplification. Sequenced by immunoSEQ multiplex PCR; TCRdb stores in-frame clones only, minus some. V, J and clone size are taken as reported in that table, and D and trimming were inferred from the DNA itself. The sample shows roughly 200,000 clones, roughly four fifths of them seen only once.

Sequences were obtained from PBMCs or T cells enriched from blood (not recorded which). The chain combines TRBV10-3 with TRBJ1-2; 12 nucleotides line up with TRBD1. This receptor was taken from a man aged 35-49 years who had recovered from COVID-19. CDR3 region: CAISSSVRDRGLRGAYGYTF. The CDR3 DNA sequence: TGTGCCATCAGTTCCTCCGTCCGGGACAGGGGGCTTCGAGGAGCATATGGCTACACCTTC.